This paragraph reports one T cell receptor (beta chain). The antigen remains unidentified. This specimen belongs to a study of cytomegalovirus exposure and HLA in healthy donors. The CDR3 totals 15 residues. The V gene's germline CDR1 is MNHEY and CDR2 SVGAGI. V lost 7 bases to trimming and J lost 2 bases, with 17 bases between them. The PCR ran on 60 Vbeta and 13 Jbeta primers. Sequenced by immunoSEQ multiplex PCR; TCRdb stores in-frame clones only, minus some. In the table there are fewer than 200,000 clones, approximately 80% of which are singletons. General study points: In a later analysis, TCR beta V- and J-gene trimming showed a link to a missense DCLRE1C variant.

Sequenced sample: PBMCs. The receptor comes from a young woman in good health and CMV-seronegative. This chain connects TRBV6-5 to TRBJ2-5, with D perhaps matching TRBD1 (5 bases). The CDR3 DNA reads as TGTGCCAGCACCCAATCCAGGGCCCTACAAGAGACCCAGTACTTC. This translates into CASTQSRALQETQYF.